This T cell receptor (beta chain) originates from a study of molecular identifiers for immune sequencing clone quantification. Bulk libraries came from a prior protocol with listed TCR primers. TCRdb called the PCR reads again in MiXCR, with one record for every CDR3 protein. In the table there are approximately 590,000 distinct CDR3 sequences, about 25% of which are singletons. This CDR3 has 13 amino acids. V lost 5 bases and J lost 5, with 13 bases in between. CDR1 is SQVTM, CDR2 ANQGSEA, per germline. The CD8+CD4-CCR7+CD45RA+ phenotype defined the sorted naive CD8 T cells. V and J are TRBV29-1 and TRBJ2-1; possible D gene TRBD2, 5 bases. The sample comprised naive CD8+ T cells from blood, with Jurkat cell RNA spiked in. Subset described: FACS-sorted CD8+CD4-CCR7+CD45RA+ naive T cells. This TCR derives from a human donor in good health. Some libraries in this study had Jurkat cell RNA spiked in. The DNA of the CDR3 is TGCAGCGTTCGGGGTTTGACAAACAATGAGCAGTTCTTC. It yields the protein CSVRGLTNNEQFF.